The sequence of this TCR beta chain was determined in a study of tumor and adjacent non-tumor tissue in lung cancer (dated by TCRdb to 2016 to 2019). Regarding the research as a whole: By cancer type, the cohort comprised 12 adenocarcinoma patients, a couple of squamous cell carcinoma patients and 1 small cell lung cancer patient. Among the approximately 15 patients, ages ranged from roughly 30 to 85 years, some ten were men and 5 were women, and disease was TNM stage I to III. In total, sequencing yielded approximately 130,000,000 productive TCRbeta reads, which works out to an average of about 4.2 million reads per sample. Using bulk TCRbeta repertoires from roughly 14 lung cancer patients, the study set lung tumor tissue side by side with matched distant non-tumor lung tissue. Around 31 paired specimens, one tumor and one normal lung sample per patient, were profiled by TCRbeta CDR3 sequencing. What the research found in general, with its limitations: The sequencing platform is not named in the methods, and unique molecular identifiers are not mentioned. Significantly higher TCR diversity (inverse Simpson) was observed in tumor tissue than in normal lung tissue (approximately 400 vs 170, P = 0.0075, Mann-Whitney U test). Significantly higher TCR diversity was found in younger patients, and higher tumor TCR diversity was associated with shorter overall and disease-free survival. Because peripheral blood was not sequenced, blood TCRbeta repertoires in the lung cancer patients of the study were not examined. A significantly larger cumulative share of the repertoire was made up by the top 100 clones in normal lung than in tumor tissue. The cohort had only around 14 patients, and the authors noted that larger samples and more detailed clinical data are needed.

RNA was isolated from bulk unsorted tissue, and RNA quality was assessed with a NanoDrop ND-1000 and an Agilent 2100. Newly diagnosed lung cancer patients without prior chemotherapy who had been admitted for thoracic surgery in China between August and November 2014 were enrolled as donors. Anyone who had undergone radiotherapy or chemotherapy before, or who had another cancer at the same time, was left out of the study. Surgical tissue pieces of roughly 1-2 cm3 were preserved in RNAlater solution and stored at -80 °C until use. Receptors were amplified or captured by multiplex PCR. Sequencing instrument: Illumina HiSeq 2500. Following protocols modified from ARM-PCR, the researchers constructed TCRbeta libraries through three rounds of nested PCR with primers (Table S4). Before sequencing, PCR products of 200-500 bp were excised from the gel and purified with the QIAquick gel extraction kit. The authors processed their data as follows. Reads were cleaned with Trimmomatic, merged with FLASH into complete CDR3 sequences, and assigned to V(D)J germline segments with MiTCR. VDJtools was used to compute clonal diversity as the inverse Simpson's index. A read counted as productive if the sequence was in-frame and lacked a premature stop codon. TCRdb reprocessing: public reads trimmed at Q25 with fastp, clones called with MiXCR, in-frame beta chains kept. Each CDR3 protein appears once, grouped with its most common genes and DNA. These V and J calls are TCRdb output, not the study's own analysis. This sample lists roughly 120,000 distinct CDR3 sequences; about 75% were detected once. About 40% of the sample is in the top ten clones.

Looking up the germline V gene yields CDR1 MDHEN and CDR2 SYDVKM. The cysteine opens and the phenylalanine closes a CDR3 of 14 amino acids. Only the CDR3 DNA stays, 42 bases, in frame from base 1. V loses 3 bases of germline sequence and J loses 1 base, and the interval between the two ends is 10 bases. This clonotype showed up just a few times. The target of this receptor is not known. No base quality information exists; no much larger clone differs at one position. The chain uses TRBV28 and TRBJ2-7, with the D gene not confidently named. The receptor was derived from a woman aged 55-70 years with non-small cell lung cancer. Specimen: lung tumor tissue. This receptor has the CDR3 CASSFPDGSYEQYF. Here is the DNA: TGTGCCAGCAGTTTTCCGGACGGATCCTACGAGCAGTACTTC. This CDR3, with the reference TRBV28 and TRBJ2-7 proteins standing in past its ends, gives the full variable domain DVKVTQSSRYLVKRTGEKVFLECVQDMDHENMFWYRQDPGLGLRLIYFSYDVKMKEKGDIPEGYSVSREKKERFSLILESASTNQTSMYLCASSFPDGSYEQYFGPGTRLTVT.